Presented here are 18 T cell receptor beta chains from one specimen sequenced in a study of OX40 agonist ivuxolimab in advanced cancers. Produced via immunoSEQ multiplex PCR; TCRdb's table is partial and in-frame only. The data contain about 14,000 clones, about 84% of them singletons. The sample consisted of CD4+ or CD8+ T cells sorted from blood, taken in a trial of the OX40 agonist ivuxolimab. Receptor source: an adult with an advanced solid tumor such as melanoma, head and neck, liver or kidney cancer.

A word on this clone: This may be a read error: a much more frequent sequence differs by one nucleotide. The rearrangement links TRBV5-3 to TRBJ2-6; weak D call: TRBD2 (6 bases). TRBV5-3 falls under the ORF class, with uncertain function. The CDR3 consists of 16 residues. Between the trimmed V and J ends, which lost 0 bases and 1 base, there was a span of 8 bases. For the CDR3, the DNA is TGTGCCAGAAGCTTGGGGAGGGCATCTGGGGCCAACGTCCTGACTTTC. As protein: CARSLGRASGANVLTF.

This chain links TRBV27 with TRBJ2-5; D possibly matches TRBD1 or TRBD2 (5 bases each). The V end was cut by 4 bases, the J end by 1 base, with 13 bases between. The CDR3 sequence is 15 residues long. Germline CDR1 MNHEY, CDR2 SMNVEV (reference sequence). CDR3: CASSSPGRTQETQYF. DNA of the CDR3: TGTGCCAGCAGTTCCCCGGGACGGACCCAAGAGACCCAGTACTTC.

In this sample, this clone turned up once. The rearrangement joins TRBV30 to TRBJ2-7; D call uncertain. Trimming stripped 2 bases from V and 0 bases from J, with 5 bases between. Per the germline V gene, CDR1 is GTSNPN and CDR2 is SVGIG (reference sequence). The CDR3 contains 12 residues. This CDR3 is CAWSSLSYEQYF. In nucleotides, the CDR3 is TGTGCCTGGAGTTCCCTCTCCTACGAGCAGTACTTC.

The V gene is TRBV7-9, the J gene TRBJ2-4; TRBD1 is a possible D gene (6 bases). In germline, CDR1 is SEHNR, CDR2 FQNEAQ (reference sequence). The CDR3 length is 16 residues. Trimming pared 3 bases from V and 2 bases from J, leaving 14 bases between. For the CDR3, the DNA is TGTGCCAGCAGCTTGACCACAGGGATCTCCAAAAACATTCAGTACTTC. Translated: CASSLTTGISKNIQYF.

With regard to this clone: One end of the junction is discordant with germline, which a read error may explain. The chain couples TRBV6-4 to TRBJ1-2; tentatively, D is TRBD1 (5 bases). Germline CDR1 MRHNA, CDR2 SNTAGT. The CDR3 runs to 12 residues. CDR3 protein: CASSWDGTLMVF. CDR3 nucleotides: TGTGCCAGCAGTTGGGACGGCACCTTAATGGTCTTC.

This clone occurred a few times. This chain joins TRBV6-4 and TRBJ2-3; D might be TRBD2 (6 bases). Germline-derived CDR1 and CDR2 are MRHNA and SNTAGT. The CDR3 contains 14 residues. V lost 4 bases, J lost 2 bases, and 10 bases lay in between. The chain's CDR3 is CASSAGEPTDTQYF. The CDR3 coding sequence is TGTGCCAGCAGTGCGGGAGAGCCCACAGATACGCAGTATTTT.

V and J are TRBV7-9 and TRBJ2-1, with D perhaps TRBD2 (5 bases). This CDR3 region has 14 residues. Trimming removed 4 bases from V and 5 bases from J, with 12 bases in between. Germline V gene data show CDR1 as SEHNR and CDR2 as FQNEAQ (reference sequence). The CDR3 loop is CASSSPGKNNEQFF. In nucleotides, the CDR3 is TGTGCCAGCAGCTCCCCCGGGAAAAACAATGAGCAGTTCTTC.

The V and J genes are TRBV5-1 and TRBJ2-7, with 12 bases identical to TRBD1. CDR1 and CDR2 from the germline V gene are SGHRS and YFSETQ. J was trimmed by 7 bases and V by 4 bases; bases with no gene match: 6. This CDR3 has 14 amino acids. The CDR3 here is CASSMGQGAWEQYF. CDR3 nucleotides: TGCGCCAGCAGCATGGGACAGGGGGCGTGGGAGCAGTACTTC.

The rearrangement joins TRBV10-3 to TRBJ2-7, with 8 nucleotides matching TRBD2. Trimming cost V 6 bases and J 6 bases; bases outside gene matches: 10. Germline loops: CDR1 ENHRY, CDR2 SYGVKD. CDR3 length: 14 residues. The CDR3 sequence: CAIRGAGEGGEQYF. The CDR3 coding sequence is TGTGCCATCAGGGGAGCGGGAGAAGGGGGCGAGCAGTACTTC.

V and J are TRBV28 and TRBJ2-7; the match to TRBD2 covers 8 bases. The CDR3 covers 14 residues. The germline gives CDR1 MDHEN, CDR2 SYDVKM. The trim removed 3 bases at V and 4 bases at J, leaving 5 bases unmatched. In nucleotides, the CDR3 is TGTGCCAGCAGTTTGAGCGGGAGTGGGTACGAGCAGTACTTC. Translated: CASSLSGSGYEQYF.

The chain employs TRBV7-2 and TRBJ2-7, with 7 bases aligning to TRBD1. CDR3 size: 13 residues. Germline CDR1 is SGHTA and CDR2 is FQGNSA. V dropped 5 bases and J dropped 3; count of bases not matched to a gene: 4. The CDR3: CASSPGQFYEQYF. CDR3 bases: TGTGCCAGCAGCCCGGGACAGTTCTACGAGCAGTACTTC. The entire variable domain, with the rest obtained from reference TRBV7-2 and TRBJ2-7, is as follows: GAGVSQSPSNKVTEKGKDVELRCDPISGHTALYWYRQSLGQGLEFLIYFQGNSAPDKSGLPSDRFSAERTGGSVSTLTIQRTQQEDSAVYLCASSPGQFYEQYFGPGTRLTVT.

This chain connects TRBV5-4 to TRBJ2-7; D unclear. Trimming stripped 2 bases from V and 9 bases from J, with 15 bases between. CDR1 and CDR2 from the germline V gene are SGHNT and YYREEE (reference sequence). The CDR3 runs to 13 residues. CDR3 region: CASSLGSGAGQYF. As DNA, the CDR3 is TGTGCCAGCAGCTTAGGCTCTGGAGCCGGGCAGTACTTC.

The CDR3 is CASSDNIGTGELFF. CDR3 bases: TGTGCCAGCAGTGATAATATAGGCACCGGGGAGCTGTTTTTT. This rearrangement joins TRBV6-5 to TRBJ2-2; no clear D. Germline V lookup: CDR1 MNHEY, CDR2 SVGAGI. The CDR3 covers 14 residues. Deletions cut 5 bases from V and 4 bases from J, with 11 bases between.

As regards this clone: At one of its ends the junction is not consistent with the germline gene, which may arise from a read error. This chain connects TRBV5-4 to TRBJ2-7; D is perhaps TRBD2 (5 bases). Germline loops: CDR1 SGHNT, CDR2 YYREEE (reference sequence). The CDR3 totals 15 residues. CDR3 nucleotide sequence: TGCGCCAGCAGCCACCAGAATACGGGAAACTACGAGCAGTACTTC. Residues: CASSHQNTGNYEQYF. The whole variable domain, filled in from reference TRBV5-4 and TRBJ2-7, reads ETGVTQSPTHLIKTRGQQVTLRCSSQSGHNTVSWYQQALGQGPQFIFQYYREEENGRGNFPPRFSGLQFPNYSSELNVNALELDDSALYLCASSHQNTGNYEQYFGPGTRLTVT.

The chain couples TRBV5-1 to TRBJ2-5; 7 bases agree with TRBD1. The J call is doubtful: the DNA matches TRBJ2-7 better. Germline assignment: CDR1 SGHRS and CDR2 YFSETQ. The CDR3 is 14 amino acids. CDR3 nucleotide sequence: TGCGCCAGCAGCTCAGGGACAGCTCGGTACGAGCAGTACTTC. Translated, it gives CASSSGTARYEQYF.

The rearrangement links TRBV11-2 to TRBJ1-1; D is possibly TRBD1 (5 bases). CDR1 and CDR2 (germline): SGHAT, FQNNGV. This CDR3 is 13 amino acids long. Trimming cost V 6 bases and J 11 bases, with 19 bases left between them. The DNA of the CDR3 is TGTGCCAGCAGGGACCCGGGGACCCCAGAGGCTTTCTTT. This translates into CASRDPGTPEAFF. Supplemented by reference TRBV11-2 and TRBJ1-1, the full variable domain reads EAGVAQSPRYKIIEKRQSVAFWCNPISGHATLYWYQQILGQGPKLLIQFQNNGVVDDSQLPKDRFSAERLKGVDSTLKIQPAKLEDSAVYLCASRDPGTPEAFFGQGTRLTVV.

This clone was detected once. The gene calls are TRBV7-9 and TRBJ1-3, with no clear D. CDR3 length equals 12 residues. Germline CDR1 is SEHNR and CDR2 is FQNEAQ (reference sequence). Trimming took 5 bases from V and 7 from J, leaving 9 bases between them. The CDR3 region has the DNA TGTGCCAGCAGCCCTATATCTAACACCATATATTTT. Its translation: CASSPISNTIYF. The whole variable domain, filled in from reference TRBV7-9 and TRBJ1-3, reads DTGVSQNPRHKITKRGQNVTFRCDPISEHNRLYWYRQTLGQGPEFLTYFQNEAQLEKSRLLSDRFSAERPKGSFSTLEIQRTEQGDSAMYLCASSPISNTIYFGEGSWLTVV.

The chain is built from TRBV18 and TRBJ1-1; 7 nucleotides line up with TRBD1. Germline-derived CDR1 and CDR2 are KGHSH and LQKENI. The CDR3 runs to 14 residues. Unmatched junction bases numbered 3, after V lost 3 bases and J lost 2 bases. The CDR3 is CASSPSGGNTEAFF. The CDR3 DNA reads TGTGCCAGCTCACCTTCAGGGGGAAACACTGAAGCTTTCTTT. Looking up the rest from reference TRBV18 and TRBJ1-1 gives the full variable domain: NAGVMQNPRHLVRRRGQEARLRCSPMKGHSHVYWYRQLPEEGLKFMVYLQKENIIDESGMPKERFSAEFPKEGPSILRIQQVVRGDSAAYFCASSPSGGNTEAFFGQGTRLTVV.